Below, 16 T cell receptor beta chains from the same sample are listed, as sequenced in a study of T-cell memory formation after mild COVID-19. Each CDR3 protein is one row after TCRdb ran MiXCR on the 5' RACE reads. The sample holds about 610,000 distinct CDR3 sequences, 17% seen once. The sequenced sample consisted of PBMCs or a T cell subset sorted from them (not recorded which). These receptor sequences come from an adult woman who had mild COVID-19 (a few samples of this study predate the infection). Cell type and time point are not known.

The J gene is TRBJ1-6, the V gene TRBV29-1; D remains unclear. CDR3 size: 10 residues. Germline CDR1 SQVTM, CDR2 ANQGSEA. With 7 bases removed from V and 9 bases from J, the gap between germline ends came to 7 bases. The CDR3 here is CSADSSPLHF. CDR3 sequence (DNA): TGCAGCGCCGATAGTTCACCCCTCCACTTT.

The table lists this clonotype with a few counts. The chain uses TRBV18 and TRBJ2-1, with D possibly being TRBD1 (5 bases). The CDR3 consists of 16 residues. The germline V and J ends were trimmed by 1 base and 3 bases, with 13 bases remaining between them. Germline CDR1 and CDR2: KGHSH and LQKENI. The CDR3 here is CASSPRQGTFYNEQFF. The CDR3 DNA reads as TGTGCCAGCTCACCACGCCAGGGAACGTTCTACAATGAGCAGTTCTTC.

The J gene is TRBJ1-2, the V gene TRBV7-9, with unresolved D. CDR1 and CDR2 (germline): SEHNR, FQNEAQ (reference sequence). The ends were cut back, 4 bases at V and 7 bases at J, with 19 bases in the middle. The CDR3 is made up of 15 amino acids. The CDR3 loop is CASSSLERIGLGYTF. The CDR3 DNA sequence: TGTGCCAGCAGCTCATTAGAGCGGATTGGGCTTGGCTACACCTTC.

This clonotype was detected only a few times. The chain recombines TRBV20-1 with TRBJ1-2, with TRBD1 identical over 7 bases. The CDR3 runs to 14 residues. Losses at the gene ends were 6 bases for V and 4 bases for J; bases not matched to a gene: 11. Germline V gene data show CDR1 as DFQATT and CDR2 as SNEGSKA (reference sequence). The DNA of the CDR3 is TGCAGTGCAACTACGAGACAGGGCCCCTATGGCTACACCTTC. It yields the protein CSATTRQGPYGYTF.

CDR3 nucleotide sequence: TGTGCCAGCAGTTCCTCGATCGGACAGGGCCGCTACGAGCAGTACTTC. Amino acids: CASSSSIGQGRYEQYF. The chain has TRBV7-2 and TRBJ2-7, with TRBD1 matching over 8 bases. The CDR3 runs to 16 residues. Germline trimming cut 6 bases from V and 3 bases from J; bases unmatched to any gene: 13. Germline-derived CDR1 and CDR2 are SGHTA and FQGNSA.

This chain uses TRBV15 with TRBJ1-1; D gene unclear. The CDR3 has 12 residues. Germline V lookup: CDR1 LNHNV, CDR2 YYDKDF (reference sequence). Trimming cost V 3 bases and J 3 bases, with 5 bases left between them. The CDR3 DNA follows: TGTGCCACCAGCAGGGCGTACACTGAAGCTTTCTTT. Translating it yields CATSRAYTEAFF.

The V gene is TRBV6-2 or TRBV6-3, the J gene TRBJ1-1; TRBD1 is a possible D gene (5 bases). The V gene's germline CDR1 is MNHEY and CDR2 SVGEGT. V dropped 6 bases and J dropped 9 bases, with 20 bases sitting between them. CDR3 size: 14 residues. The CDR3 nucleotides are TGTGCCAGCAGGCCAAACAGGAGAAGGGAACAAGCTTTCTTT. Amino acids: CASRPNRRREQAFF.

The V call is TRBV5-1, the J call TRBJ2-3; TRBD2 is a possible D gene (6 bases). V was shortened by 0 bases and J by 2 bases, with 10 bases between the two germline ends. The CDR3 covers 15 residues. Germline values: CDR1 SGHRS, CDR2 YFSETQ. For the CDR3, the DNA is TGCGCCAGCAGCTTGGGGGGACTTCTCACAGATACGCAGTATTTT. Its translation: CASSLGGLLTDTQYF.

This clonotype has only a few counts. CDR3 sequence: CASSQEGAGYEQFF. The CDR3 nucleotides read TGCGCCAGCAGCCAAGAGGGAGCGGGGTACGAGCAGTTCTTC. The V and J genes are TRBV4-1 and TRBJ2-1; the match to TRBD2 covers 7 bases. Trimming took 0 bases from V and 10 from J; bases not matched to a gene: 6. This CDR3 is 14 amino acids long. CDR1 and CDR2 from the germline V gene are MGHRA and YSYEKL.

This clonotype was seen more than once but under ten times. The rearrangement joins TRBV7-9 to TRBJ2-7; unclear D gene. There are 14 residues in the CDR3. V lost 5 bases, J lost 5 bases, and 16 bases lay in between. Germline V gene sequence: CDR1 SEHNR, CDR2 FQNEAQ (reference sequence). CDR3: CASSDAGVLHEQYF. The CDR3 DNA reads TGTGCCAGCAGCGACGCAGGAGTTCTCCACGAGCAGTACTTC.

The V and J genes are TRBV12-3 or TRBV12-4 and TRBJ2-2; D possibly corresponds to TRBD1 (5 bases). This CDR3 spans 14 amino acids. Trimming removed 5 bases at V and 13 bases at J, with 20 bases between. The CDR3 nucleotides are TGTGCCAGCAGTCCGGAGACAGTCACCGGTGGGCTGTTTTTT. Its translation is CASSPETVTGGLFF.

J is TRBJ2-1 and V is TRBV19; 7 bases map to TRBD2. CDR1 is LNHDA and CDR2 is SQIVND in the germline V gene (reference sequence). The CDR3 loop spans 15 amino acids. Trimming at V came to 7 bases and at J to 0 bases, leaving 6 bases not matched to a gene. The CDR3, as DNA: TGTGCCAGTAAGTGGACGGGAGGCTCCTACAATGAGCAGTTCTTC. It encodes CASKWTGGSYNEQFF.

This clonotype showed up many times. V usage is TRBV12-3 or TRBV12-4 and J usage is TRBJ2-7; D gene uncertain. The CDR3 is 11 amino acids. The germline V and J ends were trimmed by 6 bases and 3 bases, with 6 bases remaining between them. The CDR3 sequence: CASSQIYEQYF. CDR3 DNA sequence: TGTGCCAGCAGCCAAATCTACGAGCAGTACTTC.

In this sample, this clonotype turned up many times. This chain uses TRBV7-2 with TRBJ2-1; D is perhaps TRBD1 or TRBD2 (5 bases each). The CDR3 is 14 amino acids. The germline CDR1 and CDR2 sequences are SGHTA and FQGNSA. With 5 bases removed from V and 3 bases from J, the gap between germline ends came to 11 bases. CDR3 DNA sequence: TGTGCCAGCAGCCCGGTGGGGGTCTACAATGAGCAGTTCTTC. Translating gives CASSPVGVYNEQFF.

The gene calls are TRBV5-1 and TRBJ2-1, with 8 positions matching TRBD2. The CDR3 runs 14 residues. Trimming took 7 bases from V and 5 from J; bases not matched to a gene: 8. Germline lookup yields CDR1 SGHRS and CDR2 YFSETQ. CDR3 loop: CASYPGLDNNEQFF. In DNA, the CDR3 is TGCGCCAGCTACCCGGGACTAGACAACAATGAGCAGTTCTTC. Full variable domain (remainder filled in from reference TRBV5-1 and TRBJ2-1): KAGVTQTPRYLIKTRGQQVTLSCSPISGHRSVSWYQQTPGQGLQFLFEYFSETQRNKGNFPGRFSGRQFSNSRSEMNVSTLELGDSALYLCASYPGLDNNEQFFGPGTRLTVL.

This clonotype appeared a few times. The CDR3 loop reads CASSPTSGGLNTGELFF. The CDR3 region has the DNA TGTGCCAGCAGCCCCACTAGCGGGGGCCTTAACACCGGGGAGCTGTTTTTT. This chain uses TRBV6-5 with TRBJ2-2; 11 bases are shared with TRBD2. With V trimmed by 6 bases and J by 2 bases, 8 bases remained unmatched. This CDR3 region has 17 residues. Germline V gene sequence: CDR1 MNHEY, CDR2 SVGAGI.